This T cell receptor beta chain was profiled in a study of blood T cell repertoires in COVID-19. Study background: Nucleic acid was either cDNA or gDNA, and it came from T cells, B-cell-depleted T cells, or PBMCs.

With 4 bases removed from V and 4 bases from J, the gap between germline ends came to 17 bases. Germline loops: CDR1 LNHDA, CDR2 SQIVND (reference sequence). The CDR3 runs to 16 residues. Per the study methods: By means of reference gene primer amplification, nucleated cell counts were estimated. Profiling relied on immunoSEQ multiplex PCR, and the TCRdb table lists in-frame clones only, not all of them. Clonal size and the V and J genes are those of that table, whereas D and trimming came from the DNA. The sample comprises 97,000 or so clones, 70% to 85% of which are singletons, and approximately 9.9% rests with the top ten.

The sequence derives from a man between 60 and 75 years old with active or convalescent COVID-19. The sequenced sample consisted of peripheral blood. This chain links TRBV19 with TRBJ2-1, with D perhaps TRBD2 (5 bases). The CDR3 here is CASSKGISAQYNEQFF. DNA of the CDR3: TGTGCCAGTAGTAAAGGGATTAGCGCGCAGTACAATGAGCAGTTCTTC.